The T cell receptor (beta chain) under discussion was sequenced for a study of blood T cell repertoires in COVID-19. Profiling relied on immunoSEQ multiplex PCR, and the TCRdb table lists in-frame clones only, not all of them. The sample has about 78,000 clones, approximately 89% seen once. CDR3 length: 13 residues. Germline V lookup: CDR1 SQVTM, CDR2 ANQGSEA. The V gene lost 4 bases and the J gene lost 5 bases, with 13 bases spanning the gap. The chain is built from TRBV29-1 and TRBJ2-3, with D possibly matching TRBD2 (6 bases). This TCR was sampled from a man over 45 with active or convalescent COVID-19. Sequenced material: peripheral blood. This chain's CDR3 is CSVANGGRDTQYF. The CDR3, as DNA: TGCAGCGTTGCGAACGGGGGTAGAGATACGCAGTATTTT.